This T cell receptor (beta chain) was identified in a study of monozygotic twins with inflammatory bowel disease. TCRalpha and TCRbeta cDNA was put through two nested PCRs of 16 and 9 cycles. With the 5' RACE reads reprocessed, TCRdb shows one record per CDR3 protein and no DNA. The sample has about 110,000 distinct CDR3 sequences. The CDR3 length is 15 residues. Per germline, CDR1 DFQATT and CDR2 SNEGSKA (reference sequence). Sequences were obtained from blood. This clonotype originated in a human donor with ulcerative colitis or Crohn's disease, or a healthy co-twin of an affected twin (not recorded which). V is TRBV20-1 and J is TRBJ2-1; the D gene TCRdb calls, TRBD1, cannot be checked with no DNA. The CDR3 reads CSAGGYQSSYNEQFF.